The present TCR beta chain was sequenced within a study of a mutant IDH1 vaccine in newly diagnosed glioma. Study-level points and caveats: No link was apparently found between pseudoprogression and changes in top peripheral T cell clonotypes. Among all patients, vaccine-induced immune responses occurred in approximately 94%.

Measured with immunoSEQ multiplex PCR; TCRdb has only the in-frame clones, and not every one. The sample holds over 25,000 clones, roughly 79% seen once. Germline V CDR1 and CDR2: MDHEN, SYDVKM. The CDR3 has 12 residues. With respect to this clone: The antigen remains unidentified. The germline gene is not matched at one end of the junction; a read error may be the cause.

Time point indicated: week 35, safety follow-up. Each dose of the vaccine consisted of 300 ug of mutant IDH1 20-mer peptide, with topical imiquimod. The starting material was PBMCs, obtained from a glioma patient whose treatment included an IDH1 peptide vaccine. The sequence was collected from a woman under 40 with glioma. Some clones in this sample may be carry-over from other donors' samples. The chain employs TRBV28 and TRBJ2-7, with 7 nucleotides matching TRBD2. This CDR3 is CASSWGREGSDF. In DNA form, the CDR3 reads TGTGCCAGCAGTTGGGGCAGGGAGGGCTCGGACTTC.